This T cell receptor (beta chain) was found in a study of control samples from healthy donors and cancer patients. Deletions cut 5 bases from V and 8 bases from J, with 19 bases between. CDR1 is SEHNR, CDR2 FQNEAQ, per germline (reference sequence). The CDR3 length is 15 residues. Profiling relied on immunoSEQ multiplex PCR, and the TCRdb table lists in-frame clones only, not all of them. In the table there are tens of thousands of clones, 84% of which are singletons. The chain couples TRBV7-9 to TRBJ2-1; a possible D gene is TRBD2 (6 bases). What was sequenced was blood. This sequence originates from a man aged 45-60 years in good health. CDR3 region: CASSPILAGSDEQFF. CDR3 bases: TGTGCCAGCAGCCCCATTCTGGCGGGGTCCGATGAGCAGTTCTTC.